The clone carrying this TCR beta chain has more than one count but fewer than ten. Its antigen is unknown. With a J-beta primer mix and a sample-barcoded 5' primer, a second PCR ran 7 to 11 cycles. TCRdb independently ran MiXCR on the 5' RACE reads; one entry per CDR3 protein. Of 550,000 to 650,000 distinct CDR3 sequences listed, less than 35% are singletons. These data come from a study of blood T cells in healthy people across ages. The overall study: Researchers report that template switching captured about one barcoded beta molecule per two T cells.

This CDR3 has 15 amino acids. V gave up 10 bases and J gave up 1 base; unmatched junction bases: 11. The germline gives CDR1 ENHRY, CDR2 SYGVKD. Whole-study results and caveats: Roughly linear age-related decline in beta diversity appeared, significant by age 40.

V is TRBV10-3 and J is TRBJ1-1, with 8 bases fitting TRBD1. This clonotype was obtained from an elderly woman in good health. The specimen sequenced was blood. DNA of the CDR3: TGTGCCACTGGGGCGGGACAGGTTACGAACACTGAAGCTTTCTTT. Protein product: CATGAGQVTNTEAFF.